This section outlines one T cell receptor beta chain sequence together with its context. Its antigen is unidentified. This specimen belongs to a study of cytomegalovirus exposure and HLA in healthy donors. Overall study results and limits: V- and J-gene trimming in TCR beta was tied to a missense DCLRE1C variant by an analysis performed later. Cytomegalovirus association was assigned to approximately 180 TCR beta chains.

PCR amplification relied on 60 Vbeta primers (plus 13 Jbeta primers). Produced via immunoSEQ multiplex PCR; TCRdb's table is partial and in-frame only. This sample has 200,000 or so clones, with 75% to 85% found just once. Sequenced: PBMCs. This TCR was recovered from a woman aged 18-30 years in good health and CMV-seropositive.

Written as DNA, the CDR3 is TGTGCCAGCAGTTTATGGCAGGTTAACTATGGCTACACCTTC. It yields the protein CASSLWQVNYGYTF. The chain combines TRBV28 with TRBJ1-2, with D unresolved. This CDR3 spans 14 amino acids. The V gene lost 0 bases and the J gene lost 1 base, with 6 bases spanning the gap. Germline CDR1 MDHEN, CDR2 SYDVKM.